These 30 T cell receptor beta chains originate from one sample sequenced in a study of monozygotic twins with inflammatory bowel disease. For each CDR3 protein, TCRdb gives one entry from its re-call of the 5' RACE reads, without DNA. Recorded for this sample: around 400,000 distinct CDR3 sequences. Sequencing input: blood. The receptors originated from a human donor with ulcerative colitis or Crohn's disease, or a healthy co-twin of an affected twin (not recorded which).

The chain joins TRBV5-1 to TRBJ1-1; the D call of TRBD1 rests on TCRdb alone, since no DNA is present to check it. Germline CDR1 and CDR2: SGHRS and YFSETQ. This CDR3 has 16 residues. The CDR3 protein is CASSPLLGGMNTEAFF. Supplemented by reference TRBV5-1 and TRBJ1-1, the full variable domain reads KAGVTQTPRYLIKTRGQQVTLSCSPISGHRSVSWYQQTPGQGLQFLFEYFSETQRNKGNFPGRFSGRQFSNSRSEMNVSTLELGDSALYLCASSPLLGGMNTEAFFGQGTRLTVV.

This chain uses TRBV6-1 with TRBJ2-2; TCRdb gives TRBD2 as the D gene, but with no DNA this cannot be confirmed. Germline CDR1 MNHNS, CDR2 SASEGT. The CDR3 extends over 15 amino acids. The CDR3 loop is CASRRAGPHTGELFF.

The chain carries TRBV5-1 and TRBJ2-3; the TCRdb call, TRBD1, lacks DNA for checking. The CDR3 sequence is 16 residues long. Germline CDR1 is SGHRS and CDR2 is YFSETQ. CDR3 amino acids: CASSYGQILDTDTQYF.

J is TRBJ2-1 and V is TRBV18; no DNA is available, so the TRBD1 call from TCRdb remains unchecked. The germline CDR1 and CDR2 sequences are KGHSH and LQKENI. The CDR3 is made up of 13 amino acids. This CDR3 is CASSPLRDHEQFF.

The chain couples TRBV6-5 to TRBJ2-7; TCRdb's assignment of TRBD2 cannot be checked, as there is no DNA. The germline gives CDR1 MNHEY, CDR2 SVGAGI. This CDR3 spans 14 amino acids. The CDR3 sequence: CASSSWTRAYEQYF.

The chain recombines TRBV7-9 with TRBJ1-6; the D gene TCRdb calls, TRBD1, cannot be checked with no DNA. Germline V lookup: CDR1 SEHNR, CDR2 FQNEAQ (reference sequence). The CDR3 contains 15 residues. CDR3 sequence: CASSHPTGLYSPLHF.

This CDR3 is CASGQGENTGELFF. The chain recombines TRBV6-6 with TRBJ2-2; the D gene TCRdb calls, TRBD1, cannot be checked with no DNA. There are 14 residues in the CDR3. Per germline, CDR1 MNHNY and CDR2 SVGAGI (reference sequence).

This rearrangement joins TRBV11-3 to TRBJ1-1; TCRdb picks TRBD1, but there is no DNA to check that call. Germline CDR1 is SGHNT and CDR2 is YENEEA. The CDR3 loop spans 14 amino acids. CDR3 sequence: CASSSGHKNTEAFF.

The rearrangement links TRBV6-2 or TRBV6-3 to TRBJ1-5; the D gene TCRdb calls, TRBD1, cannot be checked with no DNA. The CDR3 covers 17 residues. Germline assignment: CDR1 MNHEY and CDR2 SVGEGT. CDR3 sequence reads: CASSYSKGTGLNQPQHF.

The chain employs TRBV7-2 and TRBJ2-3; as DNA is missing, the TRBD2 call by TCRdb cannot be tested. The CDR3 totals 14 residues. CDR1 and CDR2 (germline): SGHTA, FQGNSA. The CDR3 spells CASSRRTSGSSQYF.

V usage is TRBV6-2 or TRBV6-3 and J usage is TRBJ2-7; TCRdb indicates TRBD1, and absent DNA this call remains unverified. CDR3 length equals 16 residues. Germline V gene data show CDR1 as MNHEY and CDR2 as SVGEGT. The CDR3 sequence: CASGHRQGGSFSEQYF.

J is TRBJ2-2 and V is TRBV6-1. CDR1 and CDR2 (germline): MNHNS, SASEGT. The CDR3 runs to 12 residues. Here the CDR3 reads CASSDSTGELFF.

This chain links TRBV30 with TRBJ2-3; checking the TCRdb D call of TRBD1 is not possible without DNA. This CDR3 has 14 amino acids. CDR1 and CDR2 (germline): GTSNPN, SVGIG (reference sequence). The CDR3 sequence: CACAGGAWTDTQYF.

The CDR3: CASSRRLMASNTGELFF. The chain links TRBV6-1 to TRBJ2-2; TCRdb selects TRBD1, and the lack of DNA leaves this call unchecked. This CDR3 comprises 17 residues. Per germline, CDR1 MNHNS and CDR2 SASEGT.

This rearrangement joins TRBV18 to TRBJ2-7. Per the germline V gene, CDR1 is KGHSH and CDR2 is LQKENI. The CDR3 runs to 13 residues. The CDR3 loop is CASSLLEDYEQYF.

The rearrangement uses TRBV19 and TRBJ2-7; TCRdb's D call of TRBD1 is untestable without DNA. The germline gives CDR1 LNHDA, CDR2 SQIVND (reference sequence). CDR3 length: 14 residues. This CDR3 reads CASSPGAAPYEQYF.

V gene TRBV20-1 combines with J gene TRBJ2-5; with no DNA, the TCRdb D assignment of TRBD1 cannot be verified. Germline CDR1 is DFQATT and CDR2 is SNEGSKA (reference sequence). This CDR3 comprises 15 residues. CDR3 amino acids: CSARPWTAGKETQYF.

The V and J genes are TRBV29-1 and TRBJ2-3; TCRdb reports TRBD1, a call that lacks DNA to check it against. The CDR3 totals 13 residues. Germline V gene sequence: CDR1 SQVTM, CDR2 ANQGSEA. The CDR3: CSVDPGYADTQYF.

This rearrangement joins TRBV7-2 to TRBJ2-1; checking the TCRdb D call of TRBD2 is not possible without DNA. The CDR3 sequence is 14 residues long. The germline CDR1 and CDR2 sequences are SGHTA and FQGNSA. CDR3 loop: CASSLMVGGVGQFF.

This chain joins TRBV18 and TRBJ1-1. Germline V CDR1 and CDR2: KGHSH, LQKENI. This CDR3 region has 13 residues. The CDR3 region is CASSPLQNTEAFF.

The gene calls are TRBV5-4 and TRBJ1-2; TCRdb reports TRBD1, a call that lacks DNA to check it against. Germline assignment: CDR1 SGHNT and CDR2 YYREEE (reference sequence). The CDR3 sequence is 14 residues long. CDR3 sequence reads: CASSPTGTAYGYTF.

This sequence joins TRBV15 and TRBJ1-2; TCRdb indicates TRBD1, and absent DNA this call remains unverified. This CDR3 comprises 16 residues. Germline V gene data show CDR1 as LNHNV and CDR2 as YYDKDF (reference sequence). The CDR3 loop reads CATSRTAGTSNYGYTF. Looking up the rest from reference TRBV15 and TRBJ1-2 gives the full variable domain: DAMVIQNPRYQVTQFGKPVTLSCSQTLNHNVMYWYQQKSSQAPKLLFHYYDKDFNNEADTPDNFQSRRPNTSFCFLDIRSPGLGDTAMYLCATSRTAGTSNYGYTFGSGTRLTVV.

The chain recombines TRBV18 with TRBJ2-3. Germline-derived CDR1 and CDR2 are KGHSH and LQKENI. The CDR3 contains 12 residues. The CDR3 spells CASSPWEDTQYF.

This chain uses TRBV14 with TRBJ1-1; TCRdb's assignment of TRBD1 cannot be checked, as there is no DNA. The CDR3 length is 19 residues. Germline V gene lookup returns CDR1 SGHDN and CDR2 FVKESK. The CDR3 spells CASSQLEGQGVGQNTEAFF.

CDR3 in amino acids: CSAITGGTDTQYF. V usage is TRBV20-1 and J usage is TRBJ2-3; TCRdb's D call, TRBD1, is unchecked because there is no DNA. The CDR3 length is 13 residues. Germline V gives CDR1 DFQATT, CDR2 SNEGSKA (reference sequence).

The chain uses TRBV5-1 and TRBJ2-5. The CDR3 runs to 14 residues. In germline, CDR1 is SGHRS, CDR2 YFSETQ. CDR3 residues: CASSSQTYQETQYF.

This chain joins TRBV29-1 and TRBJ2-3; TCRdb designates TRBD2, a call that cannot be tested without DNA. The CDR3 length is 14 residues. Looked up from germline, CDR1 is SQVTM and CDR2 is ANQGSEA. The CDR3 loop is CSVGGPIRTDTQYF.

The CDR3 region is CASSRDRSDTQYF. This chain links TRBV5-1 with TRBJ2-3; without DNA, the TCRdb call of TRBD1 cannot be checked. The CDR3 runs 13 residues. Looked up from germline, CDR1 is SGHRS and CDR2 is YFSETQ.

The gene calls are TRBV20-1 and TRBJ2-1; the TRBD1 assignment by TCRdb is unverifiable without DNA. Germline V lookup: CDR1 DFQATT, CDR2 SNEGSKA (reference sequence). The length of the CDR3 is 15 residues. CDR3 in amino acids: CSASFWDGGLNEQFF.

The gene calls are TRBV27 and TRBJ1-2. The CDR3 has 13 residues. Germline V gene lookup returns CDR1 MNHEY and CDR2 SMNVEV (reference sequence). The CDR3 loop is CASSNQEGYGYTF.